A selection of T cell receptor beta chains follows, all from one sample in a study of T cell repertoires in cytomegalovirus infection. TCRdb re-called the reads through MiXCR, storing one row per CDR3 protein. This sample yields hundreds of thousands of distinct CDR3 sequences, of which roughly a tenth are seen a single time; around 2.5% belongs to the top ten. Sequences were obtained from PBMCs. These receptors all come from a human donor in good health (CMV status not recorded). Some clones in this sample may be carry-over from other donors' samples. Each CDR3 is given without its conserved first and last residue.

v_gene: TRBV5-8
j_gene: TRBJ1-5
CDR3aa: ASRSPTGQGGQPQH

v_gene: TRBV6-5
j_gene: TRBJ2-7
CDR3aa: ASSYNRAISYEQY

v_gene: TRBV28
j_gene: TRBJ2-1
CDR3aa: ASSLGGVTSYNEQF

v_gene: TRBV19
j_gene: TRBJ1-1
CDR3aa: ASSIRGRTEAF

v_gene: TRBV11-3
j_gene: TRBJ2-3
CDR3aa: ASSPVGGGAADTQY

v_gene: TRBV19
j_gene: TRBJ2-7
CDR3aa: ASIPGLPPYEQY

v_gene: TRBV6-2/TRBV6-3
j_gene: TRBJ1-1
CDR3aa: ASSSRNTEAF

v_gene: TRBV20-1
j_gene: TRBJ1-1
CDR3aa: SAQLNTEAF

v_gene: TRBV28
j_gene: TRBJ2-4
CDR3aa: ASSFPKNLAKNIQY

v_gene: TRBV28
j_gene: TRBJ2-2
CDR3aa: ASSLRRAPNTGELF

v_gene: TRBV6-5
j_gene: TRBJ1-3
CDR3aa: ASSFSRGLGNTIY

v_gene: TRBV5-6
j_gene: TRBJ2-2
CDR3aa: ASGLGGSTGELF

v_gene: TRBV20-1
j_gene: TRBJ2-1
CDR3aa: SAPSPNSYNEQF

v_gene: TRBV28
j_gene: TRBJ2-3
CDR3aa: ASSNSLRDTQY

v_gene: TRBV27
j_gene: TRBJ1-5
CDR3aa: ASSRTGGASNQPQH